The text below deals with one TCR beta chain. These data come from a study of blood T cells in healthy people across ages. V was clipped by 4 bases and J by 3 bases; unmatched bases: 11. Germline values: CDR1 SGHRS, CDR2 YFSETQ. CDR3 length: 18 residues. A second roughly 6 to 12 cycle PCR used barcoded and J-beta primers. TCRdb re-derived calls from the 5' RACE reads in MiXCR, one entry per CDR3 protein. The repertoire has a few hundred thousand distinct CDR3 sequences, over 25% of them found once; the top ten carry 3% to 4%. The data also belong to a second study, concerning T cells of mothers and their children.

Sequenced: blood. This rearrangement joins TRBV5-1 to TRBJ2-6; 9 nucleotides line up with TRBD1. The TCR originated in a boy aged 2 to 9 in good health. Here the CDR3 DNA reads TGCGCCAGCAGCGCGGGACAGGGCTCCCTAGGTGGGGCCAACGTCCTGACTTTC. This translates into CASSAGQGSLGGANVLTF. Looking up the rest from reference TRBV5-1 and TRBJ2-6 gives the full variable domain: KAGVTQTPRYLIKTRGQQVTLSCSPISGHRSVSWYQQTPGQGLQFLFEYFSETQRNKGNFPGRFSGRQFSNSRSEMNVSTLELGDSALYLCASSAGQGSLGGANVLTFGAGSRLTVL.